This T cell receptor beta chain was recorded in a study of blood T cell repertoires in COVID-19. Study details: PBMCs, B-cell-depleted T cells, or T cells were the source of the cDNA or gDNA that made up the material.

Authors' analysis steps: Researchers report that nucleated cell counts were estimated from reference gene primer amplification. Assay used: immunoSEQ multiplex PCR; TCRdb lists only in-frame clones, some missing. V, J and clone size are taken as reported in that table, and D and trimming were inferred from the DNA itself. The sample lists fewer than 200,000 clones, roughly 76% seen once, with more than 6.5% in the top ten. V was clipped by 5 bases and J by 8 bases, with 12 bases between them. CDR1 is LGHDT and CDR2 is YNNKEL in the germline V gene (reference sequence). This CDR3 has 13 amino acids. This receptor was identified in a woman in her forties or fifties with active or convalescent COVID-19. The sample comprised peripheral blood. The chain couples TRBV3-1 (or the pseudogene TRBV3-2) to TRBJ1-4; weak D call: TRBD1 (6 bases). The CDR3 nucleotides read TGTGCCAGCAGCACACAGGGAAACGAAAAACTGTTTTTT. The encoded protein is CASSTQGNEKLFF.